Reported below is one TCR beta chain. Its antigen is unidentified. V shed 0 bases and J shed 1 base, with 7 bases lying between them. The length of the CDR3 is 14 residues. Per the germline V gene, CDR1 is LGHNA and CDR2 is YNFKEQ. These data come from a study of graft-versus-host responses after intestinal transplantation. Study-level background: The transplants performed in recipients were multivisceral, liver-intestinal, or isolated intestinal. Study results and limitations: Graft-donor T cell macrochimerism in patients accompanied high graft-versus-host to host-versus-graft clonal ratios in allografts. The marrow of recipients harbored GvH clones, and ileum or blood showed some of them first.

Repertoires were generated with immunoSEQ multiplex PCR, while TCRdb's copy carries only in-frame clones and drops some. This repertoire shows about 41,000 clones, 85% to 95% found once; its top ten account for roughly 0.58%. The chain links TRBV4-2 to TRBJ2-7, with D tentatively TRBD1 (6 bases). The clonotype comes from a human donor who was the organ donor for an intestinal transplant. The sample was unstimulated CD8+ T cells sorted from spleen or lymph node cells, taken before transplant. This CDR3 reads CASSQEDSSYEQYF. Written as DNA, the CDR3 is TGTGCCAGCAGCCAAGAGGACAGTTCCTACGAGCAGTACTTC.